This T cell receptor (beta chain) was sequenced during a study of graft-versus-host responses after intestinal transplantation. In the study overall: Every transplant recipient was induced with anti-thymocyte globulin, then maintained on tacrolimus and steroids for two to three years.

Some clones are missing from TCRdb's copy, which holds only in-frame ones; the method was immunoSEQ multiplex PCR. The table records more than 90,000 clones, about 92% of them present only once. V shed 1 base and J 3 bases; nucleotides not matched to a gene: 6. From germline, CDR1 is LGHNA and CDR2 YNFKEQ. The CDR3 contains 16 residues. Study observations and caveats: Early post-transplant falls in HvG clones accompanied the peak levels of circulating GvH clones. Allograft clonal ratios (graft-versus-host to host-versus-graft) were high in patients who had graft-donor T cell macrochimerism. There were GvH clones found in recipient marrow, and some of them appeared first in ileum or blood.

This clone was observed once. What it binds is unknown. The V call is TRBV4-2, the J call TRBJ1-2; 9 bases agree with TRBD1. The sample was unstimulated CD8+ T cells sorted from spleen or lymph node cells, taken before transplant. This TCR derives from a human donor who was the organ donor for an intestinal transplant. As DNA, the CDR3 is TGTGCCAGCAGCCAAGGAAGGGACAGGGCTTACTATGGCTACACCTTC. Its protein is CASSQGRDRAYYGYTF.